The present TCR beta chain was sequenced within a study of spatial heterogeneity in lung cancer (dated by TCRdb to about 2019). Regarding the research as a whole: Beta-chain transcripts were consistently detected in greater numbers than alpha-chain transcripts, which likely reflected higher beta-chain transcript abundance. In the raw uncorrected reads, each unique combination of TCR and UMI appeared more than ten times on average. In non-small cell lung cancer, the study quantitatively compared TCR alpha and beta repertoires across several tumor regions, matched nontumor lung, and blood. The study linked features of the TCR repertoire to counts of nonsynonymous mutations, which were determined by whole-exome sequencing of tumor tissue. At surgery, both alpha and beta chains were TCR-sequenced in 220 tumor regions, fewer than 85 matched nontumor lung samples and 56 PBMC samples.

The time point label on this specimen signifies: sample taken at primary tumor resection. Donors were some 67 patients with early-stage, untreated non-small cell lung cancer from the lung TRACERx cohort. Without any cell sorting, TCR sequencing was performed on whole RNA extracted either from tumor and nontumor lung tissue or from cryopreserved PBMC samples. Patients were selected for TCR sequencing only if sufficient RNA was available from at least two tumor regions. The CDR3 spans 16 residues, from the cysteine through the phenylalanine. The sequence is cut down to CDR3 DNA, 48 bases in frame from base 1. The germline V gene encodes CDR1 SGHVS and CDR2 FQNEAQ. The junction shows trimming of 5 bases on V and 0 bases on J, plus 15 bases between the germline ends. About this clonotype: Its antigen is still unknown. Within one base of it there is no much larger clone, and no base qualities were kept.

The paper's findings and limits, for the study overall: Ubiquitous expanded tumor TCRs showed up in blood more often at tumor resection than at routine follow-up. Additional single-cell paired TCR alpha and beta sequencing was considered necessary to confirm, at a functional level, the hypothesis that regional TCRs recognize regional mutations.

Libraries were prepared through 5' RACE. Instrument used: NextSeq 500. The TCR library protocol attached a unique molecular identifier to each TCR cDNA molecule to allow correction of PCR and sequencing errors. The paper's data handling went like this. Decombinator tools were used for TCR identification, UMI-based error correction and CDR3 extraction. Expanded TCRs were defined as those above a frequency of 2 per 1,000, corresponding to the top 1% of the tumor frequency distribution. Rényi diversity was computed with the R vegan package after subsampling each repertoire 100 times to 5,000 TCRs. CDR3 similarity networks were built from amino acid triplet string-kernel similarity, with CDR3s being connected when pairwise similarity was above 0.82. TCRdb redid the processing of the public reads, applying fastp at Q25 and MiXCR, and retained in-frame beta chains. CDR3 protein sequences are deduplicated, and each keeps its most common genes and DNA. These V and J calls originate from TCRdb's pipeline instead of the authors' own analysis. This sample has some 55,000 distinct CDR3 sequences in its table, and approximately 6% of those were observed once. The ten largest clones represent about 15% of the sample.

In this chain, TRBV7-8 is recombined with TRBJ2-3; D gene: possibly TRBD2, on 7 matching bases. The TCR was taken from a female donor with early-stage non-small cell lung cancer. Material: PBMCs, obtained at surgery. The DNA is TGTGCCAGCAGCGATGGGGGGGCGCGGAGCACAGATACGCAGTATTTT. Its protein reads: CASSDGGARSTDTQYF.